Presented here are 5 T cell receptor beta chains from one specimen sequenced in a study of T cell changes during pregnancy in multiple sclerosis. Clones were read by immunoSEQ multiplex PCR, and TCRdb kept only the in-frame ones, dropping some. Of tens of thousands of clones listed, approximately 91% are singletons. Sequencing used peripheral blood, obtained in the third trimester of pregnancy. These receptor sequences come from a female donor with multiple sclerosis, enrolled in a pregnancy study.

The CDR3 sequence is CASSSDSLSNYGYTF. The DNA for the CDR3 is TGTGCCAGCAGCTCGGACAGCCTATCTAACTATGGCTACACCTTC. The chain couples TRBV11-2 to TRBJ1-2; tentatively, D is TRBD1 (6 bases). V lost 4 bases and J lost 0, with 12 bases in between. The CDR3 extends over 15 amino acids. Germline V gene data show CDR1 as SGHAT and CDR2 as FQNNGV.

CDR3 coding DNA: TGTGCCAGCAGCTTGGCGGCTAGCGGGGGGCCTAGCACAGATACGCAGTATTTT. Protein product: CASSLAASGGPSTDTQYF. This chain connects TRBV7-2 to TRBJ2-3; 11 positions agree with TRBD2. J lost 0 bases, V lost 3 bases, and 8 bases had no gene match. The CDR3 loop spans 18 amino acids. Looked up from germline, CDR1 is SGHTA and CDR2 is FQGNSA.

The chain recombines TRBV30 with TRBJ1-2; tentatively, D is TRBD1 (6 bases). V shed 1 base and J shed 6 bases, with 21 bases lying between them. The CDR3 is made up of 16 amino acids. Germline CDR1 is GTSNPN and CDR2 is SVGIG (reference sequence). The chain's CDR3 is CAWSGQRWGGRNGYTF. The CDR3 DNA follows: TGTGCCTGGAGTGGTCAGAGGTGGGGGGGCAGGAATGGCTACACCTTC.

The chain carries TRBV7-2 and TRBJ2-3; no clear D gene. V lost 3 bases, J lost 0 bases, and 13 bases lay in between. There are 16 residues in the CDR3. CDR1 and CDR2 (germline): SGHTA, FQGNSA. The CDR3: CASSFPTRSSTDTQYF. The CDR3 DNA reads TGTGCCAGCAGCTTCCCGACTCGCTCTAGCACAGATACGCAGTATTTT.

This chain joins TRBV28 and TRBJ2-4; D is perhaps TRBD2 (6 bases). The CDR3 extends over 16 amino acids. The V end lost 2 bases, the J end lost 3 bases, and 14 bases lay between the germline ends. Germline loops: CDR1 MDHEN, CDR2 SYDVKM. The CDR3 nucleotides are TGTGCCAGCAGTTTAGTCGGGGCGGGGTACAAAAACATTCAGTACTTC. Its protein product is CASSLVGAGYKNIQYF. The entire variable domain, with the rest obtained from reference TRBV28 and TRBJ2-4, is as follows: DVKVTQSSRYLVKRTGEKVFLECVQDMDHENMFWYRQDPGLGLRLIYFSYDVKMKEKGDIPEGYSVSREKKERFSLILESASTNQTSMYLCASSLVGAGYKNIQYFGAGTRLSVL.